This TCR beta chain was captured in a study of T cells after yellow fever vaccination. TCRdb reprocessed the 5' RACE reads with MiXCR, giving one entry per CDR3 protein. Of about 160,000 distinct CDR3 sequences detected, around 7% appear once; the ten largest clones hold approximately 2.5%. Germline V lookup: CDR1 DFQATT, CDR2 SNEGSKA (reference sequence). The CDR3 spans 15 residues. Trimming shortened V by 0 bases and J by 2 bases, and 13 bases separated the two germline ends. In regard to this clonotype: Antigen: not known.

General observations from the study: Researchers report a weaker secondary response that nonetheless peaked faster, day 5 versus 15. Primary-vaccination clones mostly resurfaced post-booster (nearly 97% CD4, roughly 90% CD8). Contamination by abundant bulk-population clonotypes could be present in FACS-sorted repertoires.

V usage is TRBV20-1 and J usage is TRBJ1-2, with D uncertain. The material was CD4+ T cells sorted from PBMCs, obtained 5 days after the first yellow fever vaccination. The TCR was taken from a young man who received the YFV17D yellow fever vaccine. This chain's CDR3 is CSARDIFGQNYGYTF. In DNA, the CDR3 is TGCAGTGCTAGAGACATTTTTGGGCAGAACTATGGCTACACCTTC.